The present T cell receptor (beta chain) was sequenced within a study of T cells in Graves' hyperthyroidism and ophthalmopathy. This CDR3 region has 18 residues. Germline V lookup: CDR1 SGHAT, CDR2 FQNNGV. Trimming left V 5 bases short and J 2 bases short, with 25 bases between. Study results and caveats: Before onset, by a median of about six months, the model predicted ophthalmopathy.

This clonotype was counted at least ten times. The antigen is undetermined. What was amplified from RNA transcripts were TCR beta CDR3 regions. In the first-round RT-PCR of the TCR CDR3, the HTBI primer set was used. TCRdb called the multiplex PCR reads again in MiXCR, with one record for every CDR3 protein. The data contain approximately 600,000 distinct CDR3 sequences, about 14% of them singletons. This chain uses TRBV11-2 with TRBJ2-7; either TRBD1 or TRBD2 may fit D (6 bases each). Sample: blood. The source is a woman aged 40 to 50 with Graves' ophthalmopathy. The CDR3 reads CASSLQGGFGGLPYEQYF. In DNA form, the CDR3 reads TGTGCCAGCAGCCTCCAAGGGGGGTTCGGGGGACTCCCCTACGAGCAGTACTTC. The complete variable domain, with remaining parts taken from reference TRBV11-2 and TRBJ2-7, reads EAGVAQSPRYKIIEKRQSVAFWCNPISGHATLYWYQQILGQGPKLLIQFQNNGVVDDSQLPKDRFSAERLKGVDSTLKIQPAKLEDSAVYLCASSLQGGFGGLPYEQYFGPGTRLTVT.